Sequencing of this TCR beta chain was carried out in a study of PD-L1 blockade in urothelial cancer. Study as a whole: Timepoints chosen for blood analysis were 3 weeks (second dose) and 6 weeks after treatment start. A median around 150,000 T cells were found in blood samples.

Time point defined: peripheral blood 6 weeks after treatment start. The cohort comprised individuals with locally advanced or metastatic urothelial carcinoma. Sample numbers ranged from 1 to 8 per patient, encompassing pretreatment and on-treatment collections. Clones were read by immunoSEQ multiplex PCR, and TCRdb kept only the in-frame ones, dropping some. Of 90,000 to 130,000 clones listed, around 93% are singletons. The sequencing used PBMCs, collected around atezolizumab (anti-PD-L1) treatment. The TCR was taken from a man aged 60 to 69 with urothelial cancer.

CDR3 residues: CASSLRGNTEAFF. Written as DNA, the CDR3 is TGTGCCAGCAGTTTAAGGGGGAACACTGAAGCTTTCTTT. This chain uses TRBV28 with TRBJ1-1; TRBD1 is a possible D gene (5 bases). The germline gives CDR1 MDHEN, CDR2 SYDVKM. Trimming shortened V by 2 bases and J by 1 base, and 5 bases separated the two germline ends. This CDR3 contains 13 residues.